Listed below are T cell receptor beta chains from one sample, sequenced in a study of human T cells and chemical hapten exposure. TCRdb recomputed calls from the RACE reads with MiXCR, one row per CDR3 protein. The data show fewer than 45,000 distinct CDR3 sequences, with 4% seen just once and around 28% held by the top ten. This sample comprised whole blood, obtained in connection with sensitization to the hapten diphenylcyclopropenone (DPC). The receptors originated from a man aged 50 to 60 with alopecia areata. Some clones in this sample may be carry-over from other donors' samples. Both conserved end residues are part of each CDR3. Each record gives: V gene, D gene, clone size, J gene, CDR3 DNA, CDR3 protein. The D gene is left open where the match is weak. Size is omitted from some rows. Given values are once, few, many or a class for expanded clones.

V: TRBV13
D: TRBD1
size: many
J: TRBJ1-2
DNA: TGTGCCAGCAGCTTGGACAGGCTTGGCTACACCTTC
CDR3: CASSLDRLGYTF

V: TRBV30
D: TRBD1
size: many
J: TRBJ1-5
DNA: TGTGCCGCGGAGGGGGCGGATCAGCCCCAGCATTTT
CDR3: CAAEGADQPQHF

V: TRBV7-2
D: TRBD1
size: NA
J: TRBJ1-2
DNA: TGTGCCAGCAGCTTAAGACAGGGATATGGCTACACCTTC
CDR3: CASSLRQGYGYTF

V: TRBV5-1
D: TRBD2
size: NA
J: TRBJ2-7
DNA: TGCGCCAGCAGCAGCGGGGGGGACGAGCAGTACTTC
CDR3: CASSSGGDEQYF

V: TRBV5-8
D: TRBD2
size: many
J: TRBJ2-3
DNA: TGTGCCAGCAGCCGGACCGGGACTAGCCAAAACACAGATACGCAGTATTTT
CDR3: CASSRTGTSQNTDTQYF

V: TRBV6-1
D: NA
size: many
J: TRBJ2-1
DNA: TGTGCCAGCAGTGAAGGGGTCAGTGGGTCCAATGAGCAGTTCTTC
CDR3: CASSEGVSGSNEQFF

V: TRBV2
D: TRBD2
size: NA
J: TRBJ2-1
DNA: TGTGCCACCCTACCTCCGGGACTAGCGGGGAATGAGCAGTTCTTC
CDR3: CATLPPGLAGNEQFF

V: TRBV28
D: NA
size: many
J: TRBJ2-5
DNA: TGTGCCAGCAGTTTTTCAGGGAGACAAGAGACCCAGTACTTC
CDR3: CASSFSGRQETQYF

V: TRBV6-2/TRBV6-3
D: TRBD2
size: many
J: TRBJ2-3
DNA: TGTGCCAGCAGTTCCTGGGGAGTAGCGGGAGGTCCAGATACGCAGTATTTT
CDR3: CASSSWGVAGGPDTQYF

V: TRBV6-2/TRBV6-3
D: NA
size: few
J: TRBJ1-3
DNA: TGTGCCAGCTCTTCTAGGCGAAACACCATATATTTT
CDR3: CASSSRRNTIYF

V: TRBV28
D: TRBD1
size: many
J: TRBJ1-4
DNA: TGTGCCAGCAGCACAGGGGAGAATGAAAAACTGTTTTTT
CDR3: CASSTGENEKLFF

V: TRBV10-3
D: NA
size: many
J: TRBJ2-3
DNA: TGTGCCATCAGTGACCCGGGGCAGGGGCCAGATACGCAGTATTTT
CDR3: CAISDPGQGPDTQYF

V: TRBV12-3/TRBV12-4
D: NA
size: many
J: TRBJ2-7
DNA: TGTGCCAGCAGTTTAGCTCTGGGCTCCTCCACCGCTTACGAGCAGTACTTC
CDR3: CASSLALGSSTAYEQYF

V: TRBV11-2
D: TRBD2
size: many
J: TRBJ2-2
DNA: TGTGCCAGCAGCCTTAGCGGGAGAGGCACCGGGGAGCTGTTTTTT
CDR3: CASSLSGRGTGELFF

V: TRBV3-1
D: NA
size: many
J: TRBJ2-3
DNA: TGTGCCAGCAGCCAAGGGAGCGGGTTTAGCACAGATACGCAGTATTTT
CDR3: CASSQGSGFSTDTQYF

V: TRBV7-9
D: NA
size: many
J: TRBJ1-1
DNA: TGTGCCAGCAGCCCGGACACTGAAGCTTTCTTT
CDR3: CASSPDTEAFF

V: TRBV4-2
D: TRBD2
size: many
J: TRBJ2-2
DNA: TGTGCCAGCAGCCAAGCAAGCGGGAGTGACACCGGGGAGCTGTTTTTT
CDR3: CASSQASGSDTGELFF

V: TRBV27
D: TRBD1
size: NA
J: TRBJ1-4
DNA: TGTGCCAGCAGTTTAGCAGGGGGCTTTAATGAAAAACTGTTTTTT
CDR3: CASSLAGGFNEKLFF

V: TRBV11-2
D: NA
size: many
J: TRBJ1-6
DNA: TGTGCCAGCAAACATAATAATTCACCCCTCCACTTT
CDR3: CASKHNNSPLHF

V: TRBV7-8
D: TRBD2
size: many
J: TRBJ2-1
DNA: TGTGCCAGCAGCTTAGTTAGGGGACTAGAGACCCACAATGAGCAGTTCTTC
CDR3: CASSLVRGLETHNEQFF

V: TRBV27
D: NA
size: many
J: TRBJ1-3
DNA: TGTGCCAGCAGAAGCTCTGGAAACACCATATATTTT
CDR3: CASRSSGNTIYF

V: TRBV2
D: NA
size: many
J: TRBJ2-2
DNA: TGTGCCAGCAGTGAGGGACCCCTCGGGACCGGGGAGCTGTTTTTT
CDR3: CASSEGPLGTGELFF

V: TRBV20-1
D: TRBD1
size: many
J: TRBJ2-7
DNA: TGCAGTGCCGTGACAGGGCAGGGTAGGGAGCAGTACTTC
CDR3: CSAVTGQGREQYF

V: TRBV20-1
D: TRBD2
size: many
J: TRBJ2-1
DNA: TGCAGTGCTAAGACTAGCGGGAGTTCGAGCTCCTACAATGAGCAGTTCTTC
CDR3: CSAKTSGSSSSYNEQFF

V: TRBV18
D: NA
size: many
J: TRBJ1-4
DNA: TGTGCCAGCTCACCAGCGGACGCCGCAACTAATGAAAAACTGTTTTTT
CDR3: CASSPADAATNEKLFF

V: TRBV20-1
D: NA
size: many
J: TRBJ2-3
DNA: TGCAGTGCCTCCCTCCGATCCAGCGGTTCCTTCAGCACAGATACGCAGTATTTT
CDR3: CSASLRSSGSFSTDTQYF

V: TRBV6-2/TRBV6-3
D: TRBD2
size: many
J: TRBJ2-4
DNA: TGTGCCAGCAGTTACGGCCTAGCGGCAGCCAAAAACATTCAGTACTTC
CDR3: CASSYGLAAAKNIQYF

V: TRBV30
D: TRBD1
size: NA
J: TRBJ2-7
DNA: TGTGCCTGGAAACGTAGGGGACAGGGGGTAGACGAGCAGTACTTC
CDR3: CAWKRRGQGVDEQYF